The 30 T cell receptor beta chains below come from one sample, sequenced in a study of breast tumors, draining lymph nodes, adjacent tissues. Breast cancer patients provided tissue from their axillary draining lymph nodes. TCRdb itself ran the multiplex PCR reads through MiXCR, one entry per CDR3 protein. The repertoire includes over 150,000 distinct CDR3 sequences, approximately 30% of them detected once, and around 4% sits in the top ten. The sequenced material came from axillary lymph node tissue. The receptors stem from a female donor with breast cancer. Some clones in this sample may be carry-over from other donors' samples.

The rearrangement joins TRBV13 to TRBJ2-2; TRBD1 agrees at 9 bases. The trim removed 3 bases at V and 5 bases at J, leaving 10 bases unmatched. The CDR3 runs 17 residues. Germline V CDR1 and CDR2: PRHDT, FYEKMQ (reference sequence). For the CDR3, the DNA is TGTGCCAGCAGCTTGGACCCCGGACAGGGGCTGACCGGGGAGCTGTTTTTT. It specifies CASSLDPGQGLTGELFF.

The table lists this clonotype with many counts. V gene TRBV5-6 combines with J gene TRBJ1-2; D unclear. Germline loops: CDR1 SGHDT, CDR2 YYEEEE. The V end was cut by 3 bases, the J end by 5 bases, with 17 bases between. The CDR3 is 15 amino acids. The CDR3 DNA follows: TGTGCCAGCAGCTATATCGAGGGCGCCAGATATGGCTACACCTTC. It specifies CASSYIEGARYGYTF.

Points on this clonotype: A clone one base away is much larger, so this may be a read error. The V call is TRBV20-1, the J call TRBJ2-3, with TRBD2 matching 10 bases. Germline V gene sequence: CDR1 DFQATT, CDR2 SNEGSKA (reference sequence). The CDR3 runs to 14 residues. DNA for the CDR3: TGCAGTGCTAGACCTAGCGGGAGCACAGCTACGCAGTATTTT. It encodes CSARPSGSTATQYF.

This clonotype showed up many times. The chain employs TRBV4-2 and TRBJ1-2; D remains unclear. Germline V gene lookup returns CDR1 LGHNA and CDR2 YNFKEQ. Deletions cut 1 base from V and 4 bases from J, with 16 bases between. The CDR3 spans 16 residues. CDR3 region: CASSQAEGKTIYGYTF. The CDR3 DNA reads as TGTGCCAGCAGCCAAGCTGAAGGGAAAACTATCTATGGCTACACCTTC.

The chain is built from TRBV19 and TRBJ2-7; 8 positions match TRBD1. V shed 6 bases, J shed 2 bases, and the junction held 9 bases outside the gene matches. The CDR3 loop spans 15 amino acids. Germline V gives CDR1 LNHDA, CDR2 SQIVND (reference sequence). The CDR3, as DNA: TGTGCCAGTAGAGGCCGAGGGACAGGCACCTACGAGCAGTACTTC. Translation gives CASRGRGTGTYEQYF.

This rearrangement joins TRBV4-1 to TRBJ2-4; D remains ambiguous. Between the trimmed V and J ends, which lost 1 base and 0 bases, there was a span of 4 bases. CDR1 MGHRA and CDR2 YSYEKL come from the germline V gene. The CDR3 sequence is 14 residues long. CDR3 DNA: TGCGCCAGCAGCCAAGGATTAGCCAAAAACATTCAGTACTTC. This encodes CASSQGLAKNIQYF.

The CDR3, as DNA: TGTGCCAGCAGCTTGCCGATTCTCAACTATGGCTACACCTTC. It codes for CASSLPILNYGYTF. The chain combines TRBV5-4 with TRBJ1-2; no clear D. V shed 1 base and J shed 2 bases, with 9 bases lying between them. CDR1 is SGHNT and CDR2 is YYREEE in the germline V gene (reference sequence). The length of the CDR3 is 14 residues.

This clonotype was counted many times. This chain links TRBV12-3 or TRBV12-4 with TRBJ2-7, with D tentatively TRBD2 (5 bases). V dropped 2 bases and J dropped 6 bases, with 8 bases sitting between them. This CDR3 is built from 12 residues. CDR3 coding DNA: TGTGCCAGCAGTTTATTGGGGAGCGAGCAGTACTTC. It yields the protein CASSLLGSEQYF.

This clonotype was found many times. The chain is built from TRBV7-8 and TRBJ2-2; TRBD1 matches at 8 bases. The CDR3 has 16 residues. V gave up 1 base and J gave up 5 bases; unmatched junction bases: 6. CDR1 and CDR2 (germline): SGHVS, FQNEAQ. This chain's CDR3 is CASSLVDRGSTGELFF. The DNA of the CDR3 is TGTGCCAGCAGCTTAGTCGACAGGGGTTCGACCGGGGAGCTGTTTTTT.

This chain links TRBV20-1 with TRBJ1-2, with D possibly matching TRBD1 (5 bases). Germline V gene lookup returns CDR1 DFQATT and CDR2 SNEGSKA (reference sequence). The V end was cut by 6 bases, the J end by 4 bases, with 21 bases between. This CDR3 has 15 residues. CDR3 in amino acids: CSARGHPFETYGYTF. The CDR3 bases are TGCAGTGCCCGCGGACACCCCTTCGAAACCTATGGCTACACCTTC.

Concerning this clonotype: This CDR3 is missing its conserved last phenylalanine or tryptophan, likely due to a read error. The DNA is left out, because the CDR3 cannot be placed on it with certainty; the CDR3 is given as TCRdb lists it. This chain uses TRBV4-2 with TRBJ1-3; the D call in the table, TRBD1, was not verified against the DNA. CDR1 and CDR2 (germline): LGHNA, YNFKEQ. The CDR3 has 13 residues if both end residues are counted. The CDR3 spells CASSQGLGGPKSS.

As for this clonotype: A single base separates this from a much larger clone, so it may be a read error. The chain joins TRBV11-2 to TRBJ2-7; possible D gene TRBD2, 6 bases. This CDR3 has 14 amino acids. CDR1 is SGHAT and CDR2 is FQNNGV in the germline V gene. V lost 1 base, J lost 3 bases, and 10 bases lay in between. As DNA, the CDR3 is TGTGCCAGCAGCTTAGGAGGAGGGATCTACGAGCAGTACTTC. Its translation: CASSLGGGIYEQYF.

Regarding this clonotype: An end of the junction does not agree with germline; a read error may underlie this. The chain links TRBV7-9 to TRBJ2-1; 9 positions agree with TRBD1. The CDR3 loop spans 15 amino acids. Looked up from germline, CDR1 is SEHNR and CDR2 is FQNEAQ (reference sequence). The CDR3 DNA reads as TGTACCAGCAGCTTACGACAGGGGGGTTACAATGAGCAGCTCTTC. It codes for CTSSLRQGGYNEQLF.

In its sample, this clonotype was seen many times. CDR3 amino acids: CSARERTGGYEQYF. CDR3 sequence (DNA): TGCAGTGCTAGAGAACGGACAGGGGGCTACGAGCAGTACTTC. This chain uses TRBV20-1 with TRBJ2-7; 10 bases map to TRBD1. V trimming: 0 bases; J trimming: 3 bases; junction bases outside the gene matches: 2. CDR3 length: 14 amino acids. Germline V gene data show CDR1 as DFQATT and CDR2 as SNEGSKA (reference sequence).

This clonotype was seen many times. The CDR3 loop is CARVTGGNGGGSYEQYF. The CDR3 DNA sequence: TGTGCCAGGGTCACGGGGGGAAACGGCGGGGGTTCCTACGAGCAGTACTTC. The chain joins TRBV19 to TRBJ2-7; 7 nucleotides line up with TRBD2. V trimming: 9 bases; J trimming: 1 base; junction bases outside the gene matches: 18. Germline V gene sequence: CDR1 LNHDA, CDR2 SQIVND (reference sequence). The CDR3 is 17 amino acids.

This clonotype rates as medium-sized (0.01 to 0.1%). The chain couples TRBV20-1 to TRBJ2-2; TRBD2 agrees at 8 bases. Germline V CDR1 and CDR2: DFQATT, SNEGSKA (reference sequence). V lost 6 bases, J lost 8 bases, and 11 bases stayed unmatched. The length of the CDR3 is 14 residues. The chain's CDR3 is CSAVGGRLKGELFF. CDR3 DNA sequence: TGCAGTGCCGTAGGCGGGAGGTTGAAAGGGGAGCTGTTTTTT.

This clonotype was counted only a few times. The V and J genes are TRBV24-1 and TRBJ2-7, with D possibly TRBD1 on 5 matching bases. Trimming removed 10 bases from V and 3 bases from J, with 15 bases in between. There are 13 residues in the CDR3. Per germline, CDR1 KGHDR and CDR2 SFDVKD. CDR3 in DNA: TGTGCCACGAAGGGGTCGGTAAACTACGAGCAGTACTTC. Encoded protein: CATKGSVNYEQYF.

This clonotype was counted many times. J is TRBJ2-7 and V is TRBV5-6, with D possibly matching TRBD1 (5 bases). This CDR3 contains 13 residues. CDR1 is SGHDT, CDR2 YYEEEE, per germline. Trimming cost V 4 bases and J 4 bases, with 12 bases left between them. The CDR3 spells CASSAGRVYEQYF. The CDR3 region has the DNA TGTGCCAGCAGCGCCGGCAGGGTGTACGAGCAGTACTTC.

This clonotype has a count of ten or more. The V and J genes are TRBV11-3 and TRBJ1-2; D uncertain. Trimming left V 3 bases short and J 8 bases short, with 13 bases between. The CDR3 is made up of 13 amino acids. Germline V CDR1 and CDR2: SGHNT, YENEEA. The CDR3 bases are TGTGCCAGCAGCTTGCCCGGGAGGAGGGGCTACACCTTC. The encoded protein is CASSLPGRRGYTF.

This clonotype has a count of ten or more. The chain has TRBV5-8 and TRBJ2-1; D is undetermined. The CDR3 covers 12 residues. V gave up 2 bases and J gave up 15 bases, with 15 bases separating them. Germline loops: CDR1 SGHTS, CDR2 YDEGEE. As DNA, the CDR3 is TGTGCCAGCAGCTTCGGCGGTGCGATGCCGTTCTTC. This sequence encodes CASSFGGAMPFF. The whole variable domain, filled in from reference TRBV5-8 and TRBJ2-1, reads EAGVTQSPTHLIKTRGQQATLRCSPISGHTSVYWYQQALGLGLQFLLWYDEGEERNRGNFPPRFSGRQFPNYSSELNVNALELEDSALYLCASSFGGAMPFFGPGTRLTVL.

This clonotype was seen at least ten times. The CDR3 loop reads CASSFSSEWGVNEQFF. The CDR3 region has the DNA TGTGCCAGCAGCTTTTCCTCGGAGTGGGGGGTCAATGAGCAGTTCTTC. V gene TRBV11-2 combines with J gene TRBJ2-1; D might be TRBD2 (6 bases). V shed 3 bases and J shed 6 bases, with 18 bases lying between them. Germline CDR1 is SGHAT and CDR2 is FQNNGV. CDR3 length: 16 amino acids.

For this clonotype: An end of the junction differs from the germline gene, which may be a read error. The chain is built from TRBV20-1 and TRBJ2-7, with TRBD2 as a possible D gene (5 bases). This CDR3 region has 16 residues. Per germline, CDR1 DFQATT and CDR2 SNEGSKA (reference sequence). CDR3 residues: CSARPKNRRPSCEQYF. The CDR3 nucleotides read TGCAGTGCTAGACCCAAGAACCGGAGGCCCTCCTGCGAGCAGTACTTC.

This clonotype was seen ten or more times. A much more abundant neighbour one base away suggests this may be a read error. The rearrangement links TRBV6-5 to TRBJ2-7; TRBD2 matches at 7 bases. Germline V lookup: CDR1 MNHEY, CDR2 SVGAGI. The CDR3 contains 14 residues. V shed 6 bases and J 0 bases; nucleotides not matched to a gene: 5. CDR3 amino acids: CASSRGGSSYEQYF. CDR3 bases: TGTGCCAGCAGCCGAGGCGGGAGCTCCTACGAGCAGTACTTC.

This clonotype was seen ten or more times. As DNA, the CDR3 is TGTGCCAGCAGCCCGCAGTATGGGGAGACCCAGTACTTC. It translates to CASSPQYGETQYF. V usage is TRBV7-2 and J usage is TRBJ2-5; D uncertain. Germline V CDR1 and CDR2: SGHTA, FQGNSA. V was pared by 5 bases and J by 5 bases, with 12 bases between. The CDR3 runs 13 residues.

This clonotype was seen at least ten times. The gene calls are TRBV7-3 and TRBJ2-2; tentative D call: TRBD2 (5 bases). The CDR3 sequence is 18 residues long. Germline lookup yields CDR1 SGHTA and CDR2 FQGTGA. The V and J ends lost 1 base and 8 bases respectively, with 23 bases between them. In nucleotides, the CDR3 is TGTGCCAGCAGCTTAAGAGGGAAATCGGGGTTCGGTATGGGGGAGCTGTTTTTT. Protein: CASSLRGKSGFGMGELFF.

Notes on this clonotype: A clone one base away is much larger, so this may be a read error. This rearrangement joins TRBV7-2 to TRBJ2-5; D is unresolved. The CDR3 loop spans 15 amino acids. Germline V gives CDR1 SGHTA, CDR2 FQGNSA. The CDR3 DNA follows: TGTGCCAGCAGCTTATTCGCAGTAATACAAGAGACCCAGCACTTC. Amino acid sequence: CASSLFAVIQETQHF.

This clonotype turned up a few times. V gene TRBV6-2 or TRBV6-3 combines with J gene TRBJ2-6, with 7 bases aligning to TRBD1. V lost 6 bases to trimming and J lost 0 bases; unmatched junction nucleotides: 17. Germline values: CDR1 MNHEY, CDR2 SVGEGT. The CDR3 consists of 20 residues. CDR3 amino acids: CASSFIPGTVSYSGANVLTF. As DNA, the CDR3 is TGTGCCAGCAGCTTTATACCCGGGACAGTCTCATACTCTGGGGCCAACGTCCTGACTTTC.

The chain combines TRBV6-1 with TRBJ2-6; D ambiguous. Between the trimmed V and J ends, which lost 7 bases and 5 bases, there was a span of 12 bases. The CDR3 is made up of 14 amino acids. In germline, CDR1 is MNHNS, CDR2 SASEGT. This CDR3 reads CASTDPVRANVLTF. The CDR3 DNA reads TGTGCCAGCACGGACCCCGTGCGGGCCAACGTCCTGACTTTC.

This clonotype was observed a few times. A much larger clone differs by one base, so this may be a read error. This chain joins TRBV6-5 and TRBJ2-2; no definite D call. Germline V gene lookup returns CDR1 MNHEY and CDR2 SVGAGI. The length of the CDR3 is 13 residues. V lost 5 bases and J lost 6, with 10 bases in between. The CDR3 reads CASSHTNAGELFF. Written as DNA, the CDR3 is TGTGCCAGCAGTCACACGAATGCCGGGGAGCTGTTTTTT.

This clonotype has at least ten counts. The chain joins TRBV29-1 to TRBJ2-7; no reliable D call. CDR1 and CDR2 (germline): SQVTM, ANQGSEA. The V end was cut by 0 bases, the J end by 5 bases, with 8 bases between. CDR3 length: 12 residues. Here the CDR3 DNA reads TGCAGCGTTGAAGAGGCTAGTAACGAGCAGTACTTC. This sequence encodes CSVEEASNEQYF.